The 20 T cell receptor beta chains below all came from one sample that was sequenced in a study of identifying expanded T cells in peripheral blood. Data came from immunoSEQ multiplex PCR; TCRdb stores just in-frame clones and leaves some out. The sample carries tens of thousands of clones, approximately 86% recorded once. Specimen: blood. Receptors were obtained from a person aged 18-70 years in good health.

V is TRBV5-4 and J is TRBJ2-2; D possibly corresponds to TRBD1 (6 bases). Trimming removed 2 bases from V and 5 bases from J, with 13 bases in between. The germline gives CDR1 SGHNT, CDR2 YYREEE (reference sequence). This CDR3 is 15 amino acids long. CDR3 nucleotides: TGTGCCAGCAGCTTCTTCAGGGGTGGGACCGGGGAGCTGTTTTTT. This encodes CASSFFRGGTGELFF.

The V and J genes are TRBV18 and TRBJ2-3, with 7 bases that match TRBD2. Germline values: CDR1 KGHSH, CDR2 LQKENI. The CDR3 is 14 amino acids. V was clipped by 0 bases and J by 4 bases; unmatched bases: 1. As DNA, the CDR3 is TGTGCCAGCTCACCACCGACTAGCCCAGATACGCAGTATTTT. This gives the protein CASSPPTSPDTQYF. Using reference TRBV18 and TRBJ2-3 for the parts outside the CDR3, the full variable domain is NAGVMQNPRHLVRRRGQEARLRCSPMKGHSHVYWYRQLPEEGLKFMVYLQKENIIDESGMPKERFSAEFPKEGPSILRIQQVVRGDSAAYFCASSPPTSPDTQYFGPGTRLTVL.

The chain links TRBV4-3 to TRBJ2-1, with D uncertain. This CDR3 has 17 amino acids. The V gene lost 4 bases and the J gene lost 5 bases, with 21 bases spanning the gap. CDR1 is LGHNA, CDR2 YSLEER, per germline. The CDR3 sequence: CASSLNTGGGENNEQFF. Here the CDR3 DNA reads TGCGCCAGCAGCCTTAACACGGGCGGCGGAGAGAACAATGAGCAGTTCTTC.

This clone turned up a few times. The chain uses TRBV6-6 and TRBJ1-2, with no clear D. Germline CDR1 reads MNHNY; CDR2 reads SVGAGI (reference sequence). Trimming cost V 2 bases and J 3 bases, with 16 bases left between them. The CDR3 contains 16 residues. The CDR3 DNA reads TGTGCCAGCAGTTACGGGCCCGGACGGAACTACTATGGCTACACCTTC. Translating gives CASSYGPGRNYYGYTF.

This clone was detected only a few times. The V call is TRBV4-2, the J call TRBJ2-2; possible D gene TRBD1, 5 bases. Trimming removed 4 bases at V and 13 bases at J, with 13 bases between. This CDR3 has 12 residues. CDR1 and CDR2 from the germline V gene are LGHNA and YNFKEQ. The CDR3 region has the DNA TGTGCCAGCAGCCCAGGGCCCATGGGGCTGTTTTTT. It is translated as CASSPGPMGLFF.

The V and J genes are TRBV7-2 and TRBJ2-1; D remains ambiguous. The germline V gene encodes CDR1 SGHTA and CDR2 FQGNSA. CDR3 length: 16 amino acids. V was pared by 0 bases and J by 3 bases, with 12 bases between. CDR3 DNA: TGTGCCAGCAGCTTAGCGTCCGGTGCTAGCTACAATGAGCAGTTCTTC. Encoded protein: CASSLASGASYNEQFF.

The chain recombines TRBV2 with TRBJ1-1; D is unclear. The CDR3 extends over 15 amino acids. The germline V gene encodes CDR1 SNHLY and CDR2 FYNNEI. The V gene lost 6 bases and the J gene lost 5 bases, with 19 bases spanning the gap. The CDR3 region has the DNA TGTGCCAGCAGCCGGGCAGTCGGTTTAGGGACTGAAGCTTTCTTT. This sequence encodes CASSRAVGLGTEAFF.

This clone was counted once. The chain is built from TRBV19 and TRBJ1-4, with TRBD1 matching over 7 bases. This CDR3 spans 14 amino acids. The J segment lost 5 bases and the V segment lost 6 bases, leaving 6 bases of the junction unmatched. CDR1 is LNHDA and CDR2 is SQIVND in the germline V gene (reference sequence). The CDR3 sequence: CASSTVRGNEKLFF. CDR3 sequence (DNA): TGTGCCAGTAGCACGGTCAGGGGGAATGAAAAACTGTTTTTT.

The rearrangement links TRBV5-6 to TRBJ1-2; D is unresolved. This CDR3 region has 14 residues. Germline V gene data show CDR1 as SGHDT and CDR2 as YYEEEE. V shed 5 bases and J shed 7 bases, with 18 bases lying between them. DNA of the CDR3: TGTGCCAGCAGTCCGCCGGGTCCTAGGGCTGGCTACACCTTC. Translation: CASSPPGPRAGYTF.

The chain has TRBV7-9 and TRBJ1-3, with a tentative D call TRBD1 (6 bases). V lost 5 bases and J 0 bases, leaving 14 bases between the germline ends. The CDR3 runs to 16 residues. In germline, CDR1 is SEHNR, CDR2 FQNEAQ (reference sequence). The CDR3 sequence: CASSAPGVSSGNTIYF. As DNA, the CDR3 is TGTGCCAGCAGCGCCCCAGGGGTTTCCTCTGGAAACACCATATATTTT.

This chain connects TRBV2 to TRBJ2-2, with D possibly TRBD1 on 6 matching bases. Trimming shortened V by 6 bases and J by 2 bases, and 10 bases separated the two germline ends. From germline, CDR1 is SNHLY and CDR2 FYNNEI. CDR3 length: 14 residues. The CDR3 DNA follows: TGTGCCAGCAGCCTAGGGGGAAACACCGGGGAGCTGTTTTTT. This gives the protein CASSLGGNTGELFF.

The CDR3 nucleotides are TGTGCCAGTATGTCCCGGGACGGGAACACTGAAGCTTTCTTT. Translated, it gives CASMSRDGNTEAFF. The chain recombines TRBV19 with TRBJ1-1; a weak D match, TRBD1 (5 bases). V was trimmed by 7 bases and J by 1 base, leaving 13 bases between them. The CDR3 contains 14 residues. Germline V gene data show CDR1 as LNHDA and CDR2 as SQIVND (reference sequence).

The chain has TRBV7-9 and TRBJ2-1; either TRBD1 or TRBD2 may supply D (5 bases each). Germline V lookup: CDR1 SEHNR, CDR2 FQNEAQ (reference sequence). The CDR3 contains 14 residues. V was clipped by 1 base and J by 5 bases, with 9 bases between them. CDR3 residues: CASSLGGTDNEQFF. The CDR3 coding sequence is TGTGCCAGCAGCTTAGGAGGGACCGACAATGAGCAGTTCTTC.

The chain uses TRBV14 and TRBJ2-7, with D unresolved. Germline lookup yields CDR1 SGHDN and CDR2 FVKESK. The CDR3 has 15 amino acids. V lost 0 bases, J lost 1 base, and 10 bases lay in between. DNA for the CDR3: TGTGCCAGCAGCCAAGACTCTATCCCATCCTACGAGCAGTACTTC. It yields the protein CASSQDSIPSYEQYF.

The gene calls are TRBV4-1 and TRBJ1-2; D gene unclear. V dropped 0 bases and J dropped 8 bases, with 10 bases sitting between them. From germline, CDR1 is MGHRA and CDR2 YSYEKL. This CDR3 has 13 amino acids. CDR3 loop: CASSQELLLGYTF. The CDR3 bases are TGCGCCAGCAGCCAAGAACTTCTACTCGGCTACACCTTC.

This rearrangement joins TRBV5-1 to TRBJ2-1; maybe TRBD2 (5 bases). Trimming shortened V by 0 bases and J by 6 bases, and 7 bases separated the two germline ends. Looked up from germline, CDR1 is SGHRS and CDR2 is YFSETQ. This CDR3 has 13 residues. This CDR3 is CASSLDLANEQFF. Here the CDR3 DNA reads TGCGCCAGCAGCTTGGATCTAGCCAATGAGCAGTTCTTC. Looking up the rest from reference TRBV5-1 and TRBJ2-1 gives the full variable domain: KAGVTQTPRYLIKTRGQQVTLSCSPISGHRSVSWYQQTPGQGLQFLFEYFSETQRNKGNFPGRFSGRQFSNSRSEMNVSTLELGDSALYLCASSLDLANEQFFGPGTRLTVL.

V gene TRBV2 combines with J gene TRBJ2-3, with D perhaps TRBD1 or TRBD2 (6 bases each). Germline loops: CDR1 SNHLY, CDR2 FYNNEI. The CDR3 totals 16 residues. Trimming removed 7 bases at V and 4 bases at J, with 21 bases between. Written as DNA, the CDR3 is TGTGCCAGCATTGGATCCCCTTCGGGGGCCCCAGATACGCAGTATTTT. Amino acid sequence: CASIGSPSGAPDTQYF.

The CDR3 DNA is TGTGCCAGCAGCCTAGGACCGGGGGGCTACACCTTC. Protein sequence: CASSLGPGGYTF. The V and J genes are TRBV7-8 and TRBJ1-2; D is uncertain. Trimming took off 5 bases at V and 8 bases at J, with 12 bases between the two ends. The CDR3 covers 12 residues. The germline V gene encodes CDR1 SGHVS and CDR2 FQNEAQ.

V and J are TRBV11-2 and TRBJ2-1; 10 bases match TRBD2. V dropped 5 bases and J dropped 7; count of bases not matched to a gene: 8. The CDR3 sequence is 15 residues long. Germline V gene data show CDR1 as SGHAT and CDR2 as FQNNGV. DNA of the CDR3: TGTGCCAGCAGCCCAGGGGCTAGCGGGAGTAATGAGCAGTTCTTC. This codes for CASSPGASGSNEQFF.

This chain uses TRBV6-1 with TRBJ2-6, with D unresolved. The CDR3 totals 15 residues. V was cut by 7 bases and J by 0 bases, with 10 bases left in between. Looked up from germline, CDR1 is MNHNS and CDR2 is SASEGT. CDR3 nucleotide sequence: TGTGCCAGCAAGCCCTTAAGCTCTGGGGCCAACGTCCTGACTTTC. It yields the protein CASKPLSSGANVLTF.